This entry concerns a single T cell receptor beta chain. This sample was included in a study of blood T cell repertoires in COVID-19. CDR1 and CDR2 from the germline V gene are LGHDT and YNNKEL (reference sequence). Germline trimming cut 3 bases from V and 3 bases from J; bases unmatched to any gene: 3. The CDR3 totals 14 residues. Produced via immunoSEQ multiplex PCR; TCRdb's table is partial and in-frame only. The sample shows roughly 190,000 clones, 80% to 95% of them seen only once. The source is a man in his forties or fifties with acute or convalescent COVID-19. V gene TRBV3-1 (or the pseudogene TRBV3-2) combines with J gene TRBJ2-5, with TRBD2 matching 8 bases. The sequencing sample was made of peripheral blood. The CDR3 DNA is TGTGCCAGCAGCCATGCCGGGGGGGAAGAGACCCAGTACTTC. It encodes CASSHAGGEETQYF.